This is a list of T cell receptor beta chains from one sample in a study of T cell changes during pregnancy in multiple sclerosis. Repertoires were generated with immunoSEQ multiplex PCR, while TCRdb's copy carries only in-frame clones and drops some. The sample records fewer than 40,000 clones, just over 90% being singletons. This material consisted of CD8+ T cells from peripheral blood mononuclear cells, taken in the first trimester of pregnancy. The receptors here all came from a female donor with multiple sclerosis, enrolled in a pregnancy study. The CDR3 runs from the conserved cysteine through the conserved F or W. D genes are given only for firm matches. Clone size appears in some rows only: once, few, many, or a class for an expanded clone.

CDR3nt: TGCGCCAGCCATCAGGATAACCAAGAGACCCAGTACTTC
CDR3aa: CASHQDNQETQYF
j_gene: TRBJ2-5
abundance: NA
d_gene: NA
v_gene: TRBV10-2

CDR3nt: TGTGCCAGCAGTATGACTAGCGGGAGTGCGGAGACCCAGTACTTC
CDR3aa: CASSMTSGSAETQYF
j_gene: TRBJ2-5
abundance: few
d_gene: TRBD2
v_gene: TRBV28

CDR3nt: TGTGCCACCAGCAGACTTCGGGGTGTGGACGAGCAGTACTTC
CDR3aa: CATSRLRGVDEQYF
j_gene: TRBJ2-7
abundance: NA
d_gene: NA
v_gene: TRBV15

CDR3nt: TGTGCCAGCACAACCGCGCCAGGGCTTTCTCTCTATGGCTACACCTTC
CDR3aa: CASTTAPGLSLYGYTF
j_gene: TRBJ1-2
abundance: NA
d_gene: NA
v_gene: TRBV27

CDR3nt: TGTGCCACCAGCAGAGATCGTTCCCCCGAGGGAGGGCCATACAATGAGCAGTTCTTC
CDR3aa: CATSRDRSPEGGPYNEQFF
j_gene: TRBJ2-1
abundance: few
d_gene: TRBD2
v_gene: TRBV15

CDR3nt: TGTGCCACCAGCAGGGGCTTCGCAGGAATGACGTACGAGCAGTACTTC
CDR3aa: CATSRGFAGMTYEQYF
j_gene: TRBJ2-7
abundance: NA
d_gene: NA
v_gene: TRBV15

CDR3nt: TGTGCCAGCAGCCGGCGTTACATCGGACAGGTAAATCAGCCCCAGCATTTT
CDR3aa: CASSRRYIGQVNQPQHF
j_gene: TRBJ1-5
abundance: NA
d_gene: TRBD1
v_gene: TRBV4-2

CDR3nt: TGTGCCAGCAGCACAAACAGGGGCAAAACAAGCTATGAGCAGTTCTTC
CDR3aa: CASSTNRGKTSYEQFF
j_gene: TRBJ2-1
abundance: NA
d_gene: NA
v_gene: TRBV21-1

CDR3nt: TGTGCCAGCAGCGACTGGGGGAAGGGGAGGAATGAGCAGTTCTTC
CDR3aa: CASSDWGKGRNEQFF
j_gene: TRBJ2-1
abundance: few
d_gene: NA
v_gene: TRBV6-5

CDR3nt: TGTGCCACCAGCAGAGTAGGTGGAGGTGAGCAGTTCTTC
CDR3aa: CATSRVGGGEQFF
j_gene: TRBJ2-1
abundance: NA
d_gene: NA
v_gene: TRBV15

CDR3nt: TGTGCCAGTAGTTCCGAGACAGATACGCAGTATTTT
CDR3aa: CASSSETDTQYF
j_gene: TRBJ2-3
abundance: NA
d_gene: NA
v_gene: TRBV19

CDR3nt: TGCAGTGCTTTTACAGCCTATGGCTACACCTTC
CDR3aa: CSAFTAYGYTF
j_gene: TRBJ1-2
abundance: NA
d_gene: NA
v_gene: TRBV20-1

CDR3nt: TGTGCCAGCAGCCAAGTTGCGGGAGCCACCGGGGAGCTGTTTTTT
CDR3aa: CASSQVAGATGELFF
j_gene: TRBJ2-2
abundance: NA
d_gene: TRBD2
v_gene: TRBV14

CDR3nt: TGCGCCAGCAGCTACTCGCGGGACAGCCTGTCCTACGAGCAGTACTTC
CDR3aa: CASSYSRDSLSYEQYF
j_gene: TRBJ2-7
abundance: NA
d_gene: NA
v_gene: TRBV5-1

CDR3nt: TGTGCCAGCAGTTTGCGTTCTGGGGCCAACGTCCTGACTTTC
CDR3aa: CASSLRSGANVLTF
j_gene: TRBJ2-6
abundance: NA
d_gene: NA
v_gene: TRBV28

CDR3nt: TGTGCCACCTTCAGTGCGGGGGGATCCTACGAGCAGTACTTC
CDR3aa: CATFSAGGSYEQYF
j_gene: TRBJ2-7
abundance: NA
d_gene: TRBD2
v_gene: TRBV28

CDR3nt: TGTGCCAGCAGCTTAACGGGCCGGACAGGACAAGAGACCCAGTACTTC
CDR3aa: CASSLTGRTGQETQYF
j_gene: TRBJ2-5
abundance: NA
d_gene: TRBD1
v_gene: TRBV7-3

CDR3nt: TGTGCCAGCAAGGGGGCTAGCGGGGCCAATGAGCAGTTCTTC
CDR3aa: CASKGASGANEQFF
j_gene: TRBJ2-1
abundance: NA
d_gene: TRBD2
v_gene: TRBV9

CDR3nt: TGTGCCAGCAGTTCGTTACCGAACAGGGGCTTCTCTGGAAACACCATATATTTT
CDR3aa: CASSSLPNRGFSGNTIYF
j_gene: TRBJ1-3
abundance: NA
d_gene: TRBD1
v_gene: TRBV28

CDR3nt: TGTGCCAGCAGCTCCAGCGGGGGACGCACAGATACGCAGTATTTT
CDR3aa: CASSSSGGRTDTQYF
j_gene: TRBJ2-3
abundance: NA
d_gene: TRBD2
v_gene: TRBV9

CDR3nt: TGTGCCAGCAGTCCGGGGATTAGTGTTGAGACCCAGTACTTC
CDR3aa: CASSPGISVETQYF
j_gene: TRBJ2-5
abundance: NA
d_gene: NA
v_gene: TRBV6-5

CDR3nt: TGTGCCAGCAGTTTAGAACATTCTAATGAAAAACTGTTTTTT
CDR3aa: CASSLEHSNEKLFF
j_gene: TRBJ1-4
abundance: NA
d_gene: NA
v_gene: TRBV28

CDR3nt: TGTGCCAGCAGTGAAGCAGACAGGGTTGATCAGCCCCAGCATTTT
CDR3aa: CASSEADRVDQPQHF
j_gene: TRBJ1-5
abundance: NA
d_gene: TRBD1
v_gene: TRBV2

CDR3nt: TGTGCCAGCAGTTCTCTAGCGGGAGGTAAGAATGAGCAGTTCTTC
CDR3aa: CASSSLAGGKNEQFF
j_gene: TRBJ2-1
abundance: NA
d_gene: TRBD2
v_gene: TRBV28

CDR3nt: TGTGCCAGCAGGCTCCGGGACAGGGCAACTAATGAAAAACTGTTTTTT
CDR3aa: CASRLRDRATNEKLFF
j_gene: TRBJ1-4
abundance: NA
d_gene: TRBD1
v_gene: TRBV28

CDR3nt: TGTGCCAGCAGCGAGGGAACTAGACAGGGGTCGAACACTGAAGCTTTCTTT
CDR3aa: CASSEGTRQGSNTEAFF
j_gene: TRBJ1-1
abundance: NA
d_gene: TRBD1
v_gene: TRBV9

CDR3nt: TGTGCCAGCAGCTCTAGCGTCGGCTACAACAAAAACATTCAGTACTTC
CDR3aa: CASSSSVGYNKNIQYF
j_gene: TRBJ2-4
abundance: NA
d_gene: NA
v_gene: TRBV7-9

CDR3nt: TGTGCCAGCAGCTTAGCTCGGGACAGGAACTACGAGCAGTACTTC
CDR3aa: CASSLARDRNYEQYF
j_gene: TRBJ2-7
abundance: NA
d_gene: TRBD1
v_gene: TRBV7-2

CDR3nt: TGTGCCACCAGCAGAGCGGTGGTAGAAGCATATGAGACCCAGTACTTC
CDR3aa: CATSRAVVEAYETQYF
j_gene: TRBJ2-5
abundance: NA
d_gene: NA
v_gene: TRBV15

CDR3nt: TGTGCCAGCAGCTTAGGAATACAGGGTGGTGAGCAGTACTTC
CDR3aa: CASSLGIQGGEQYF
j_gene: TRBJ2-7
abundance: NA
d_gene: NA
v_gene: TRBV13

CDR3nt: TGTGCCAGCAATAAAGGACTAGCGGGCACAGATACGCAGTATTTT
CDR3aa: CASNKGLAGTDTQYF
j_gene: TRBJ2-3
abundance: NA
d_gene: TRBD2
v_gene: TRBV27

CDR3nt: TGTGCCAGCAGTTTCAGGGGAATAGCCAAAAACATTCAGTACTTC
CDR3aa: CASSFRGIAKNIQYF
j_gene: TRBJ2-4
abundance: NA
d_gene: NA
v_gene: TRBV28

CDR3nt: TGCAGCGTTGAAGGACTAGCGGGTAAATTCAATGAGCAGTTCTTC
CDR3aa: CSVEGLAGKFNEQFF
j_gene: TRBJ2-1
abundance: NA
d_gene: TRBD2
v_gene: TRBV29-1

CDR3nt: TGCAGCGTGCCGACAGGGAGCGAGCAGTACTTC
CDR3aa: CSVPTGSEQYF
j_gene: TRBJ2-7
abundance: once
d_gene: TRBD1
v_gene: TRBV29-1

CDR3nt: TGTGCCAGCAGTTTCGCGGGAGGTAGCTCCTACGAGCAGTACTTC
CDR3aa: CASSFAGGSSYEQYF
j_gene: TRBJ2-7
abundance: NA
d_gene: TRBD2
v_gene: TRBV28

CDR3nt: TGTGCCAGCAGAGAACCCGGTGGTGAAGCTTTCTTT
CDR3aa: CASREPGGEAFF
j_gene: TRBJ1-1
abundance: NA
d_gene: NA
v_gene: TRBV7-9

CDR3nt: TGTGCCAGCAGCTTAGCTGTAGTTGGAAACACCATATATTTT
CDR3aa: CASSLAVVGNTIYF
j_gene: TRBJ1-3
abundance: NA
d_gene: NA
v_gene: TRBV11-2

CDR3nt: TGTGCCAGCAGCGTAGGGGGGGGTACCGGGGAGCTGTTTTTT
CDR3aa: CASSVGGGTGELFF
j_gene: TRBJ2-2
abundance: NA
d_gene: TRBD2
v_gene: TRBV9

CDR3nt: TGTGCCAGCATTCCCGCTCGGGGGGCTGGGGCCAACGTCCTGACTTTC
CDR3aa: CASIPARGAGANVLTF
j_gene: TRBJ2-6
abundance: NA
d_gene: TRBD2
v_gene: TRBV28

CDR3nt: TGTGCCAGCAGCGCAGGACAGTGGGGATACACCTTC
CDR3aa: CASSAGQWGYTF
j_gene: TRBJ1-2
abundance: NA
d_gene: NA
v_gene: TRBV9

CDR3nt: TGTGCCAGCAGCTGGATGGGAGGGACCTACAATGAGCAGTTCTTC
CDR3aa: CASSWMGGTYNEQFF
j_gene: TRBJ2-1
abundance: NA
d_gene: TRBD2
v_gene: TRBV7-6

CDR3nt: TGCACCAGCAGCCAAGACATGGCAGGGCCACTCCAGAGCTCTGGAAACACCATATATTTT
CDR3aa: CTSSQDMAGPLQSSGNTIYF
j_gene: TRBJ1-3
abundance: NA
d_gene: NA
v_gene: TRBV1

CDR3nt: TGCGCCAGCAGCCAATTTTCGGACAGGCTTCCCATATATTTT
CDR3aa: CASSQFSDRLPIYF
j_gene: TRBJ1-3
abundance: NA
d_gene: TRBD1
v_gene: TRBV4-1

CDR3nt: TGTGCCAGCAGTGAGTGGGGGGAGGGGGGTGAGCAGTTCTTC
CDR3aa: CASSEWGEGGEQFF
j_gene: TRBJ2-1
abundance: NA
d_gene: NA
v_gene: TRBV6-1

CDR3nt: TGCGCCAGCAGCCAAACCGGGACTAGCTCCTACGAGCAGTACTTC
CDR3aa: CASSQTGTSSYEQYF
j_gene: TRBJ2-7
abundance: once
d_gene: TRBD2
v_gene: TRBV4-1

CDR3nt: TGTGCCAGCAGTCGACCCGTCCCCCGGACAGGGTTTAAAGCTTTCTTT
CDR3aa: CASSRPVPRTGFKAFF
j_gene: TRBJ1-1
abundance: once
d_gene: TRBD1
v_gene: TRBV28

CDR3nt: TGTGCCAGCAGCTTGGACTTATACACCGGGGAGCTGTTTTTT
CDR3aa: CASSLDLYTGELFF
j_gene: TRBJ2-2
abundance: NA
d_gene: NA
v_gene: TRBV11-2

CDR3nt: TGTGCCTGGATTCCTTGGGCTAGCGGATTCACAGATACGCAGTATTTT
CDR3aa: CAWIPWASGFTDTQYF
j_gene: TRBJ2-3
abundance: NA
d_gene: TRBD2
v_gene: TRBV30

CDR3nt: TGTGCCAGCAGTCCATCAGGGACAGGGACTTACGAGCAGTACTTC
CDR3aa: CASSPSGTGTYEQYF
j_gene: TRBJ2-7
abundance: NA
d_gene: TRBD1
v_gene: TRBV27

CDR3nt: TGCGCCAGCAGCTGGGACTCCAACTATGGCTACACCTTC
CDR3aa: CASSWDSNYGYTF
j_gene: TRBJ1-2
abundance: NA
d_gene: NA
v_gene: TRBV4-1

CDR3nt: TGTGCCAGCAGGGCTACGGCGGGGGATACGCAGTATTTT
CDR3aa: CASRATAGDTQYF
j_gene: TRBJ2-3
abundance: once
d_gene: NA
v_gene: TRBV2

CDR3nt: TGTGCCAGCAGCGTAGCTGCAGGGGGCGGGGAGACCCAGTACTTC
CDR3aa: CASSVAAGGGETQYF
j_gene: TRBJ2-5
abundance: NA
d_gene: TRBD1
v_gene: TRBV9